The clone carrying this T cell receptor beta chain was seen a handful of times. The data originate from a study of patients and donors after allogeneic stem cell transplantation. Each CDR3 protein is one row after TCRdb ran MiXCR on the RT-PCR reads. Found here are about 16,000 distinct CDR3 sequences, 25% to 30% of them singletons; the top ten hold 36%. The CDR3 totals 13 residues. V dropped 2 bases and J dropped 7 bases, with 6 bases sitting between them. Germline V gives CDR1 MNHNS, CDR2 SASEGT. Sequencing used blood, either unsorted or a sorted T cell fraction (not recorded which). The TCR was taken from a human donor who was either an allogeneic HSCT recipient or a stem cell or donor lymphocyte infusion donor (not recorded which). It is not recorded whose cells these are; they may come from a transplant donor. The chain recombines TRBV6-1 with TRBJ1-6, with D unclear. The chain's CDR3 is CASSESNNSPLHF. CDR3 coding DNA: TGTGCCAGCAGTGAAAGTAACAATTCACCCCTCCACTTT.